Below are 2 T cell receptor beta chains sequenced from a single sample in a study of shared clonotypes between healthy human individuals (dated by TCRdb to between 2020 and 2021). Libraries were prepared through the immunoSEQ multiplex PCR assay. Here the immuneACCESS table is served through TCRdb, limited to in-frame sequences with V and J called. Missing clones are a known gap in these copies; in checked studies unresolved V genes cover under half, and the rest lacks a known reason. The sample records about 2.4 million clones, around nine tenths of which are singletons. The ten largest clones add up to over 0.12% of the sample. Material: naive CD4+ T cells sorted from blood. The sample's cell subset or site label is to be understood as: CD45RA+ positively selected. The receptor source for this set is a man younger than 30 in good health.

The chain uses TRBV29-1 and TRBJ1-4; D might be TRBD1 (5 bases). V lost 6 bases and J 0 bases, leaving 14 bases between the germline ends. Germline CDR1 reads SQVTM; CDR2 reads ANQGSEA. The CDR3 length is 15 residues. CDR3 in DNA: TGCAGCGTGGCCCCGGGGGGGACAACTAATGAAAAACTGTTTTTT. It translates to CSVAPGGTTNEKLFF.

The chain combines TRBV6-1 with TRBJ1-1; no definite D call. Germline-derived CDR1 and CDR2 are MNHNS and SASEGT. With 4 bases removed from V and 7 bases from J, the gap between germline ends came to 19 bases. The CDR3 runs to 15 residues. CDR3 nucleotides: TGTGCCAGCAGTGGAATTCAACACCGGACTGGTGAAGCTTTCTTT. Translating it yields CASSGIQHRTGEAFF.